These 4 T cell receptor beta chains share one sample of origin, sequenced in a study of blood T cell repertoires in COVID-19. Generated by immunoSEQ multiplex PCR, the TCRdb table keeps only in-frame clones and is missing some. Of 350,000 to 400,000 clones in the sample, about 88% were seen once. Source material: PBMCs or T cells enriched from blood (not recorded which). These receptor sequences come from a woman aged 18 to 35 who had recovered from COVID-19.

The chain combines TRBV6-2 or TRBV6-3 with TRBJ2-3; 7 nucleotides align to TRBD1. V gave up 6 bases and J gave up 2 bases; unmatched junction bases: 14. Germline assignment: CDR1 MNHEY and CDR2 SVGEGT. The CDR3 loop spans 17 amino acids. DNA for the CDR3: TGTGCCAGCAGCCACACCAGGGGGAGATCCCCCACAGATACGCAGTATTTT. It is translated as CASSHTRGRSPTDTQYF.

This clone was picked up one time. The chain is built from TRBV7-9 and TRBJ1-2, with D unclear. The CDR3 is 13 residues long. V lost 3 bases and J lost 1, with 6 bases in between. CDR1 is SEHNR, CDR2 FQNEAQ, per germline (reference sequence). This CDR3 is CASSLQINYGYTF. In DNA form, the CDR3 reads TGTGCCAGCAGCTTGCAGATTAACTATGGCTACACCTTC.

V is TRBV9 and J is TRBJ2-7; the match to TRBD1 covers 8 bases. The CDR3 has 14 residues. With V trimmed by 0 bases and J by 3 bases, 2 bases remained unmatched. Germline V gene sequence: CDR1 SGDLS, CDR2 YYNGEE. The CDR3 here is CASSVGQGNYEQYF. CDR3 nucleotides: TGTGCCAGCAGCGTAGGACAGGGGAACTACGAGCAGTACTTC. Full variable domain (remainder filled in from reference TRBV9 and TRBJ2-7): DSGVTQTPKHLITATGQRVTLRCSPRSGDLSVYWYQQSLDQGLQFLIQYYNGEERAKGNILERFSAQQFPDLHSELNLSSLELGDSALYFCASSVGQGNYEQYFGPGTRLTVT.

In DNA form, the CDR3 reads TGTGCCAGCAGACAGACAGGGCGGAACACTGAAGCTTTCTTT. Translated, it gives CASRQTGRNTEAFF. This chain joins TRBV25-1 and TRBJ1-1; TRBD1 matches 7 bases. The germline gives CDR1 MGHDK, CDR2 SYGVNS. The junction had 5 bases not matched to a gene; V was cut back by 6 bases and J by 1 base. This CDR3 spans 14 amino acids.